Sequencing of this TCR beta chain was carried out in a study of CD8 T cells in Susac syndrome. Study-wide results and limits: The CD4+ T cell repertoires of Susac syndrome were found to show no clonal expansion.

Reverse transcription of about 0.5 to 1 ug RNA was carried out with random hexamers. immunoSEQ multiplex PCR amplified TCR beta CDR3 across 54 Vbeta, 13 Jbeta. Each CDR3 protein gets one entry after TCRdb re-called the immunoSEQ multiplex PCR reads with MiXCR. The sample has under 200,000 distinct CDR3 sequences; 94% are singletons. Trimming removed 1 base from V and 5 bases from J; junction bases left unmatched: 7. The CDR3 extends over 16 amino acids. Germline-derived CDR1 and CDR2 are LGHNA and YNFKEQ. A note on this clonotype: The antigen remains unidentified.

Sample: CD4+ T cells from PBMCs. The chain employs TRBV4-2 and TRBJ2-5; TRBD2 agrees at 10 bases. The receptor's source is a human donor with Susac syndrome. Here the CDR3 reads CASSQGSGGARETQYF. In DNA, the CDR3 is TGTGCCAGCAGCCAAGGCAGCGGGGGGGCCCGCGAGACCCAGTACTTC.